What follows are 7 T cell receptor beta chains derived from one specimen sequenced in a study of cytomegalovirus exposure and HLA in healthy donors. The PCR made use of 60 Vbeta and 13 Jbeta primers. TCRdb's copy holds only in-frame clones and misses some; the assay was immunoSEQ multiplex PCR. Of about 180,000 clones detected, 78% appear once; the ten largest clones hold around 3%. The sequencing sample was made of PBMCs. The receptors stem from a woman in her forties or fifties in good health and CMV-seropositive.

The V gene is TRBV30, the J gene TRBJ1-1; D uncertain. Germline-derived CDR1 and CDR2 are GTSNPN and SVGIG (reference sequence). With 0 bases removed from V and 1 base from J, the gap between germline ends came to 6 bases. This CDR3 region has 13 residues. The DNA of the CDR3 is TGTGCCTGGAGTGTACGAGGGAACACTGAAGCTTTCTTT. This gives the protein CAWSVRGNTEAFF. Full variable domain (outside the CDR3, taken from reference TRBV30 and TRBJ1-1): SQTIHQWPATLVQPVGSPLSLECTVEGTSNPNLYWYRQAAGRGLQLLFYSVGIGQISSEVPQNLSASRPQDRQFILSSKKLLLSDSGFYLCAWSVRGNTEAFFGQGTRLTVV.

The gene calls are TRBV19 and TRBJ2-7; D unclear. From germline, CDR1 is LNHDA and CDR2 SQIVND (reference sequence). V was shortened by 5 bases and J by 3 bases, with 17 bases between the two germline ends. This CDR3 has 15 residues. CDR3 nucleotides: TGTGCCAGTAGTTTCCGCCTCGGTCCGGGCTACGAGCAGTACTTC. It yields the protein CASSFRLGPGYEQYF.

V and J are TRBV2 and TRBJ2-3; TRBD2 matches 14 bases. The CDR3 covers 16 residues. Germline V lookup: CDR1 SNHLY, CDR2 FYNNEI. Trimming cost V 6 bases and J 4 bases; bases outside gene matches: 6. DNA for the CDR3: TGTGCCAGCAGGGGGGGACTAGCGGGAGTCGCAGATACGCAGTATTTT. The encoded protein is CASRGGLAGVADTQYF.

The rearrangement joins TRBV30 to TRBJ1-2; 7 bases are a match to TRBD1. This CDR3 has 13 amino acids. Germline V gives CDR1 GTSNPN, CDR2 SVGIG (reference sequence). V shed 4 bases, J shed 3 bases, and the junction held 5 bases outside the gene matches. The CDR3 sequence: CAWNPDRDYGYTF. CDR3 DNA: TGTGCCTGGAATCCTGACAGGGACTATGGCTACACCTTC.

DNA for the CDR3: TGTGCCAGCAGTTCACGCGGGAGAGGAGGAAAGGGAGAGACCCAGTACTTC. Translated, it gives CASSSRGRGGKGETQYF. V gene TRBV28 combines with J gene TRBJ2-5, with TRBD2 matching 7 bases. CDR1 is MDHEN and CDR2 is SYDVKM in the germline V gene. J was trimmed by 4 bases and V by 4 bases; bases with no gene match: 15. The CDR3 consists of 17 residues.

The chain couples TRBV7-2 to TRBJ2-6; D ambiguous. Germline-derived CDR1 and CDR2 are SGHTA and FQGNSA. V gave up 1 base and J gave up 4 bases, with 8 bases separating them. The CDR3 spans 15 residues. CDR3 nucleotide sequence: TGTGCCAGCAGCTTAGGCAGAACCGGGGCCAACGTCCTGACTTTC. Protein: CASSLGRTGANVLTF.

The chain combines TRBV6-6 with TRBJ2-2; possibly TRBD2 for D (6 bases). The CDR3 contains 16 residues. V was cut by 2 bases and J by 4 bases, with 14 bases left in between. Per the germline V gene, CDR1 is MNHNY and CDR2 is SVGAGI (reference sequence). The CDR3 region is CASSYPGDRGTGELFF. The CDR3 coding sequence is TGTGCCAGCAGTTACCCGGGGGACCGGGGCACCGGGGAGCTGTTTTTT.